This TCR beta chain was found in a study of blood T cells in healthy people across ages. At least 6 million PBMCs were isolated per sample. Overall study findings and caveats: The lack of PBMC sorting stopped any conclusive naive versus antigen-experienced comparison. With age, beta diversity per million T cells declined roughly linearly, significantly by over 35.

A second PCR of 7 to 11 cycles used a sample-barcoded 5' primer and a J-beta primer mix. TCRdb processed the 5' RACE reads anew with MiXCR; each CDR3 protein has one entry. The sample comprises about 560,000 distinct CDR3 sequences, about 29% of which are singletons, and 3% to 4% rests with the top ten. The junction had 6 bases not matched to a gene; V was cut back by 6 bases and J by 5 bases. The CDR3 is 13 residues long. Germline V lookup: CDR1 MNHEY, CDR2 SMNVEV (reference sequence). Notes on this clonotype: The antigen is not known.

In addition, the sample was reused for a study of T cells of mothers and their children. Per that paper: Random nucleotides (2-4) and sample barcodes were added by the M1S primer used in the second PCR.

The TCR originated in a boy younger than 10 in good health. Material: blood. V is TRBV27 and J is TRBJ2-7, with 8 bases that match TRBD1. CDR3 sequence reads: CASRPTGVNEQYF. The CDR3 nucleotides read TGTGCCAGCAGACCGACAGGGGTGAACGAGCAGTACTTC.